This TCR beta chain appears in the sequencing data of a study of blood T cell repertoires in COVID-19. About the study: Both acute and convalescent COVID-19 samples were obtained from the United States, Italy and Spain. From T cells, B-cell-depleted T cells, or PBMCs came the material, which was cDNA or gDNA.

Enrolled during active infection, Seattle patients were then followed longitudinally. As originally analysed: Estimated nucleated cell counts came from reference gene primer amplification. Assay used: immunoSEQ multiplex PCR; TCRdb lists only in-frame clones, some missing. V and J calls and clone size are as listed in that table; D and trimming were resolved from the DNA. The sample has 450,000 or so clones; 89% are singletons. V was pared by 1 base and J by 7 bases, with 11 bases of the junction left unmatched. The CDR3 covers 18 residues. CDR1 and CDR2 (germline): SGHTA, FQGNSA. The V gene is TRBV7-2, the J gene TRBJ2-1; 12 bases fit TRBD2. Material: peripheral blood. This sequence was found in a middle-aged woman with COVID-19, enrolled during active disease. This CDR3 reads CASSLGALAGGPGNEQFF. The DNA of the CDR3 is TGTGCCAGCAGCTTAGGGGCGCTAGCGGGGGGGCCCGGAAATGAGCAGTTCTTC.